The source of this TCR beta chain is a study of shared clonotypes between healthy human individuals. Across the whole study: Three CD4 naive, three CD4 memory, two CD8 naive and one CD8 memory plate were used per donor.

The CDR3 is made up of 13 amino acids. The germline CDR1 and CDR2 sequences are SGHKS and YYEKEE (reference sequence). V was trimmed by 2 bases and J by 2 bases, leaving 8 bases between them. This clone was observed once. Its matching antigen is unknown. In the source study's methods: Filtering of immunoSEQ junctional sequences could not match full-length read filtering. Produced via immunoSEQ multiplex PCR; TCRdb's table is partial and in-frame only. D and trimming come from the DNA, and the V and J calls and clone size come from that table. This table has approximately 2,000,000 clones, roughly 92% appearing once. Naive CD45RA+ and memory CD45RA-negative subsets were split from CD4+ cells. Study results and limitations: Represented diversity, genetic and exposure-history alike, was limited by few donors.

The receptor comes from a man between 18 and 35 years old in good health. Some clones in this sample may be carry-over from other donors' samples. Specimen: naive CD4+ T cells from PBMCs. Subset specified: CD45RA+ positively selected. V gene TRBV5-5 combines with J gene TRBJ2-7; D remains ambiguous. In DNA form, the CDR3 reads TGTGCCAGCAGCTTTAGTCCCCCCTACGAGCAGTACTTC. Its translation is CASSFSPPYEQYF.